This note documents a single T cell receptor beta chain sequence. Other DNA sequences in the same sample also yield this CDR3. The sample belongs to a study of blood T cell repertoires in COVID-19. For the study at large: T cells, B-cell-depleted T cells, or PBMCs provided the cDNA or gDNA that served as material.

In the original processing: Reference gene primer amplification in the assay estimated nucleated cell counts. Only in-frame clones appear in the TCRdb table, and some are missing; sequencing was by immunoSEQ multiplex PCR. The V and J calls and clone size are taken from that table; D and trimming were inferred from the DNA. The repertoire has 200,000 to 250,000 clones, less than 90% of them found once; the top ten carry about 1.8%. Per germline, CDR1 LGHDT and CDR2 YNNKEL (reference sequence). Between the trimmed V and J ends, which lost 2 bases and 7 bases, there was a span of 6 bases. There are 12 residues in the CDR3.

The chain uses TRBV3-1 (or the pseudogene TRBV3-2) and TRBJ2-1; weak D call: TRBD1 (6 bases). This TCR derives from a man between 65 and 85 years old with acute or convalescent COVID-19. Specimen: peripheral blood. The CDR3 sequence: CASSQTGNEQFF. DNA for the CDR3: TGTGCCAGCAGCCAAACAGGGAATGAGCAGTTCTTC.